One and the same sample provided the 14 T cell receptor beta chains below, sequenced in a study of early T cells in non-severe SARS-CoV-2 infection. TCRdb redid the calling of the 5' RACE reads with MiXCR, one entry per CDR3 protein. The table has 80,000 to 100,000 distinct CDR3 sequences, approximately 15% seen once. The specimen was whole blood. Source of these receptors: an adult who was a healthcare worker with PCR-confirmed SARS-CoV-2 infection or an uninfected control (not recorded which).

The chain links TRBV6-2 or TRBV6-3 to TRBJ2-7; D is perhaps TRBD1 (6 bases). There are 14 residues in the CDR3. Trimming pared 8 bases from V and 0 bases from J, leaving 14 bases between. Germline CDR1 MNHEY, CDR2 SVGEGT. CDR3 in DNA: TGTGCCAGCGTTCGAGGGGGTCCCTCCTACGAGCAGTACTTC. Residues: CASVRGGPSYEQYF.

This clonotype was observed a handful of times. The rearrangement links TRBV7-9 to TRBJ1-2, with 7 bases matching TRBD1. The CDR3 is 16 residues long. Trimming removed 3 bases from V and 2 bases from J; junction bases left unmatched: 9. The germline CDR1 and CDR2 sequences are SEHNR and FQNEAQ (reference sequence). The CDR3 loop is CASSFLRGRLNYGYTF. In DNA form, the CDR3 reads TGTGCCAGCAGCTTCCTTAGGGGGCGGCTGAACTATGGCTACACCTTC.

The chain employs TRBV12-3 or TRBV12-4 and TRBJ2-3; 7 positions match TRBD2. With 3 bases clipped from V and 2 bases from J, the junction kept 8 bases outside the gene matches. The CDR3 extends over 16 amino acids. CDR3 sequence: CASSLGLAVSTDTQYF. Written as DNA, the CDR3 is TGTGCCAGCAGTTTGGGGCTAGCGGTTTCCACAGATACGCAGTATTTT.

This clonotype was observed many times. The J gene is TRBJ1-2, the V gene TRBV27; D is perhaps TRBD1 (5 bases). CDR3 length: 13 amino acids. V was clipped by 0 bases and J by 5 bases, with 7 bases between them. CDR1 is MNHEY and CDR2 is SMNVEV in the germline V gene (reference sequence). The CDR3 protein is CASSLSRVYGYTF. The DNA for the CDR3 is TGTGCCAGCAGTTTATCCAGGGTATATGGCTACACCTTC.

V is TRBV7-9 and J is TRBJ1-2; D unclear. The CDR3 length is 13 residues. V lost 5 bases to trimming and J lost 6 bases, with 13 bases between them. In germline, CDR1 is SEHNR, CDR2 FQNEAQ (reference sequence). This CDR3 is CASSRTERNGYTF. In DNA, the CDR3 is TGTGCCAGCAGCCGGACGGAGCGAAATGGCTACACCTTC. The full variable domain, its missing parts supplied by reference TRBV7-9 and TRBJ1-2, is DTGVSQNPRHKITKRGQNVTFRCDPISEHNRLYWYRQTLGQGPEFLTYFQNEAQLEKSRLLSDRFSAERPKGSFSTLEIQRTEQGDSAMYLCASSRTERNGYTFGSGTRLTVV.

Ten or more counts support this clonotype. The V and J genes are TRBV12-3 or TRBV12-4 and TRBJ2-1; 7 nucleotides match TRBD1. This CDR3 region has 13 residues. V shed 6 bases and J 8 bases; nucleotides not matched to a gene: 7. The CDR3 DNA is TGTGCCAGCAGCGAGGGGGCAGGGTATGAGCAGTTCTTC. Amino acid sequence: CASSEGAGYEQFF.

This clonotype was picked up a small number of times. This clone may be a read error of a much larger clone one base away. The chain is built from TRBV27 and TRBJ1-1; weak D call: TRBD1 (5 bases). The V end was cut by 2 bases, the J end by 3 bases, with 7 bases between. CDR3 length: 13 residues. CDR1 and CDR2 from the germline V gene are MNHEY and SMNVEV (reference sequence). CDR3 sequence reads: CASSLGAHTEAFF. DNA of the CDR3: TGTGCCAGCAGTTTAGGGGCGCACACTGAAGCTTTCTTT.

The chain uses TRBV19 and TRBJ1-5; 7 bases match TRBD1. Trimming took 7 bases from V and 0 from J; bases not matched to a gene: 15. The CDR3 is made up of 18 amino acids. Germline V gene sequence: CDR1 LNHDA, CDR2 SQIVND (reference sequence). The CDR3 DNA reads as TGTGCCAGTAACCCAGGACAGGTAGTTGGTAATAGCAATCAGCCCCAGCATTTT. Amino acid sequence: CASNPGQVVGNSNQPQHF.

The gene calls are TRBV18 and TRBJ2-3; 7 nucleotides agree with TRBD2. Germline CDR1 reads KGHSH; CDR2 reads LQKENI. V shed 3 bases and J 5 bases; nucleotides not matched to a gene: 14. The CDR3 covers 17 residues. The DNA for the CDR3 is TGTGCCAGCTCACCTGGGTCGAGCGGCCAGCGGGGAGATACGCAGTATTTT. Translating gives CASSPGSSGQRGDTQYF.

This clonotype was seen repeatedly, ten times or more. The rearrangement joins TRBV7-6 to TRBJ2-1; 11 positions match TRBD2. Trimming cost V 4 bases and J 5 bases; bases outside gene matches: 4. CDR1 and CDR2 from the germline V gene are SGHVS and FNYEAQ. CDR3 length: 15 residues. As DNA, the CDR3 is TGTGCCAGCAGCTGGACGGGACTAGCGGACAATGAGCAGTTCTTC. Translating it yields CASSWTGLADNEQFF.

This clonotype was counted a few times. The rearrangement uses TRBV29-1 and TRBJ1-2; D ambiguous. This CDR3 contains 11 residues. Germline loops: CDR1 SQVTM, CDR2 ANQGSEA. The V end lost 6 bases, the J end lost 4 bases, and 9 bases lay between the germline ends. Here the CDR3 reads CSVPHTYGYTF. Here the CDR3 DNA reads TGCAGCGTCCCCCACACCTATGGCTACACCTTC.

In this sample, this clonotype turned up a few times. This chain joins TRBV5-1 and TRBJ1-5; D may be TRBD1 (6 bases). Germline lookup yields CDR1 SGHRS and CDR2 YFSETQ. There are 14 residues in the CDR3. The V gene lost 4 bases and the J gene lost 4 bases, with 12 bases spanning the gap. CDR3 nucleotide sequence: TGCGCCAGCAGCCCGGGACACGGTAATCAGCCCCAGCATTTT. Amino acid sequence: CASSPGHGNQPQHF.

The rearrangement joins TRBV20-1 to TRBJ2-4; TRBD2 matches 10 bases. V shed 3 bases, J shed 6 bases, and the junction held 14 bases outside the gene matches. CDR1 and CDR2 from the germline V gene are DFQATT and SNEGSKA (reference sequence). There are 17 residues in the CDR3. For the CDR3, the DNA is TGCAGTGCTAGGGGACCAACGGGACTAGCGTCAGGAAACATTCAGTACTTC. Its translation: CSARGPTGLASGNIQYF.

DNA of the CDR3: TGTGCCAGCAGCGCTGACAGGTCCCATGAAAAACTGTTTTTT. This gives the protein CASSADRSHEKLFF. The J gene is TRBJ1-4, the V gene TRBV12-3 or TRBV12-4; a weak D match, TRBD1 (6 bases). The CDR3 totals 14 residues. V lost 6 bases, J lost 6 bases, and 14 bases lay in between.